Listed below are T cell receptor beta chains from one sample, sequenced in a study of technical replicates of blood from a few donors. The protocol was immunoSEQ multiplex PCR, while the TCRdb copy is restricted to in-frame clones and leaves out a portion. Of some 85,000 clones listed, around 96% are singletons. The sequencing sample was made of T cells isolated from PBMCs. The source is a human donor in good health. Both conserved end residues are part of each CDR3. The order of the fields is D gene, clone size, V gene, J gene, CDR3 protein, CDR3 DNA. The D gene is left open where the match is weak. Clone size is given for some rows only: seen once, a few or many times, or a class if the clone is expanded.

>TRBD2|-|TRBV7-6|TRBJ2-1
CASSLTLAGGEQFF
TGTGCCAGCAGCTTAACACTAGCGGGAGGTGAGCAGTTCTTC
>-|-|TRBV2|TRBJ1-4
CASSVETDNEKLFF
TGTGCCAGCAGTGTAGAGACAGATAATGAAAAACTGTTTTTT
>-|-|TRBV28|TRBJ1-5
CASGVGADYSNQPQHF
TGTGCCAGTGGGGTGGGAGCGGACTATAGCAATCAGCCCCAGCATTTT
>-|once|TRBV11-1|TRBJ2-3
CASSFTGDTQYF
TGTGCCAGCAGCTTTACAGGAGATACGCAGTATTTT
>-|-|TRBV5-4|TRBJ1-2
CASSFNSGYTF
TGTGCCAGCAGCTTCAATAGTGGCTACACCTTC
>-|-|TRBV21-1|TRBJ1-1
CASSRDRAGTEAFF
TGTGCCAGCAGCCGTGACAGGGCGGGCACTGAAGCTTTCTTT
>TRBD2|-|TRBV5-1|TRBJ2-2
CASSPPGGRATGELFF
TGCGCCAGCAGCCCCCCCGGCGGGAGGGCAACCGGGGAGCTGTTTTTT
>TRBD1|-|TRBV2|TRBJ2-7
CASSEGTVFPYF
TGTGCCAGCAGTGAGGGGACAGTCTTCCCTTACTTC
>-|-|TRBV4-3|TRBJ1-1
CASSQDSGGRSNPEAFF
TGCGCCAGCAGCCAAGATAGTGGCGGCCGATCCAACCCTGAAGCTTTCTTT
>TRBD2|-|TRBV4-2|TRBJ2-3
CASSLTRGTSRMTDTQYF
TGTGCCAGCAGCCTTACACGAGGGACTAGTCGAATGACAGATACGCAGTATTTT
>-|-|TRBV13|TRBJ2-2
CASIEGLGDTGELFF
TGTGCCAGCATCGAGGGATTAGGCGACACCGGGGAGCTGTTTTTT
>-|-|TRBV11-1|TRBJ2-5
CASSGEDETQYF
TGTGCCAGCAGCGGGGAGGACGAGACCCAGTACTTC
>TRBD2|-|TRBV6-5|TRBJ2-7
CASSTLAGGSYEQYF
TGTGCCAGCAGTACCCTAGCGGGAGGTTCCTACGAGCAGTACTTC
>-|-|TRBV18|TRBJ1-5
CASSSSGQFQPQHF
TGTGCCAGCTCTTCCTCGGGTCAATTTCAGCCCCAGCATTTT
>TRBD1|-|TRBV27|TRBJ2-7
CASSFGDRANEQYF
TGTGCCAGCAGTTTTGGGGACAGGGCTAACGAGCAGTACTTC
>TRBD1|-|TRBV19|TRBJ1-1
CASSSDRGWGLNTEAFF
TGTGCCAGTAGTTCTGACAGGGGATGGGGACTAAACACTGAAGCTTTCTTT
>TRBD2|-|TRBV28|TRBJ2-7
CASSLTGGEYEQYF
TGTGCCAGCAGTCTAACGGGAGGAGAGTACGAGCAGTACTTC
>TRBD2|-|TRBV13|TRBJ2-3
CASSYQAGGVTDTQYF
TGTGCCAGCAGCTATCAAGCGGGAGGAGTCACAGATACGCAGTATTTT
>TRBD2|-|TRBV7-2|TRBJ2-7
CASSLEGSGLGYSREQYF
TGTGCCAGCAGCTTAGAGGGGTCGGGACTAGGGTACAGTCGCGAGCAGTACTTC
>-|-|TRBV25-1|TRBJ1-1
CASSIAGATEAFF
TGTGCCAGCAGTATAGCTGGGGCCACTGAAGCTTTCTTT
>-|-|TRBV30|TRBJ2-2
CAWTRLAGELFF
TGTGCCTGGACCCGACTAGCCGGGGAGCTGTTTTTT
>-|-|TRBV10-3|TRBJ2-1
CAISVTILRDNEQFF
TGTGCCATCAGTGTGACTATTCTACGGGACAATGAGCAGTTCTTC
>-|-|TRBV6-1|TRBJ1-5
CASSDTGSSNQPQHF
TGTGCCAGCAGTGATACGGGTTCTAGCAATCAGCCCCAGCATTTT
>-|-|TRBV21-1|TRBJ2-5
CASSNLGDRGCQETQYF
TGTGCCAGCAGCAATTTGGGGGACAGGGGGTGCCAAGAGACCCAGTACTTC
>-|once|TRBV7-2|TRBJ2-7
CASSLLTGQNEQYF
TGTGCCAGCAGCTTACTAACAGGTCAGAACGAGCAGTACTTC
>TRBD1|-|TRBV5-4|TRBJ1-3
CASSPGTGIAGNTIYF
TGTGCCAGCAGCCCCGGGACAGGGATCGCTGGAAACACCATATATTTT
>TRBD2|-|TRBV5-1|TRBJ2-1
CASSFSGRSSLGEQFF
TGCGCCAGCAGCTTTAGCGGGAGAAGTTCTTTAGGTGAGCAGTTCTTC
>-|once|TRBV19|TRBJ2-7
CASSIRYQEAPYEQYF
TGTGCCAGTAGTATACGATACCAGGAGGCCCCCTACGAGCAGTACTTC
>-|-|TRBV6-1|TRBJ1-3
CATGVGNTIYF
TGTGCCACGGGTGTAGGAAACACCATATATTTT
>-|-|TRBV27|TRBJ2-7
CASSPGGVVYEQYF
TGTGCCAGCAGCCCAGGAGGGGTGGTCTACGAGCAGTACTTC
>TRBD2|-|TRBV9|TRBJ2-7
CASSVSGGLDEQYF
TGTGCCAGCAGCGTATCGGGAGGGCTCGACGAGCAGTACTTC
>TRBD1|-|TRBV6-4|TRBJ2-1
CASSARTGPLGHEQFF
TGTGCCAGCAGCGCTCGGACAGGGCCATTAGGCCATGAGCAGTTCTTC
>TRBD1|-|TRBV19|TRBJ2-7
CASSLRQGIHEQYF
TGTGCCAGTAGTCTCAGACAGGGTATCCACGAGCAGTACTTC
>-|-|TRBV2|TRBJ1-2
CASSDLNYGYTF
TGTGCCAGCAGTGACTTAAACTATGGCTACACCTTC
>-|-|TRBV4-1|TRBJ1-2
CASSQGNVRYRDGYTF
TGCGCCAGCAGCCAAGGAAATGTACGGTACAGGGACGGCTACACCTTC
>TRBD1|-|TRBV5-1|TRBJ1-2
CASRGQGRDGYTF
TGCGCCAGCAGGGGACAGGGGAGGGACGGCTACACCTTC
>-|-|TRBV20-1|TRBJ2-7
CSANSAYEQYF
TGCAGTGCTAACTCGGCCTACGAGCAGTACTTC
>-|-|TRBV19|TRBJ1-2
CASSMGTGLYGYTF
TGTGCCAGTAGTATGGGAACAGGGCTCTATGGCTACACCTTC
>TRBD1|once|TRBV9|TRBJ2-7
CASSVGGTGDHEQYF
TGTGCCAGCAGCGTAGGAGGGACAGGGGACCACGAGCAGTACTTC
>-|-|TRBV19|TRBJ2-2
CASSIGAGIQTGELFF
TGTGCCAGTAGTATAGGGGCGGGGATCCAAACCGGGGAGCTGTTTTTT
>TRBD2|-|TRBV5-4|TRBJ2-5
CASSLGLAGETQYF
TGTGCCAGCAGCTTGGGCCTAGCGGGTGAGACCCAGTACTTC
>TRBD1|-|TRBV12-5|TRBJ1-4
CASGIGTGPTNEKLFF
TGTGCTAGTGGGATAGGGACAGGCCCAACTAATGAAAAACTGTTTTTT
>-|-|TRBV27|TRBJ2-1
CASSWDWRNEQFF
TGTGCCAGCAGTTGGGACTGGCGCAATGAGCAGTTCTTC
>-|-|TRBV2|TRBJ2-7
CASSPPGHIPYEQYF
TGTGCCAGCAGTCCCCCGGGACACATTCCCTACGAGCAGTACTTC
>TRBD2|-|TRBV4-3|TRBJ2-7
CASSQDHLAGDEQYF
TGCGCCAGCAGCCAAGATCACCTAGCGGGAGACGAGCAGTACTTC
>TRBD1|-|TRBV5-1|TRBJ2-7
CASSFGQGILYEQYF
TGCGCCAGCAGCTTCGGACAGGGAATTCTCTACGAGCAGTACTTC
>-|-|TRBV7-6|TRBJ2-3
CASSLGLTVGDTQYF
TGTGCCAGCAGCTTAGGCTTGACAGTAGGAGATACGCAGTATTTT
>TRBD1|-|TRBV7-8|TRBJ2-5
CASTSGGNEETQYF
TGTGCCAGCACCTCAGGGGGTAACGAAGAGACCCAGTACTTC
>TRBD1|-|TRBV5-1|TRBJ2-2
CASSLSTGGTGELFF
TGCGCCAGCAGCTTGAGTACAGGGGGGACCGGGGAGCTGTTTTTT
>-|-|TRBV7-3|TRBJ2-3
CASSLIGGGDTQYF
TGTGCCAGCAGCTTAATTGGGGGCGGAGATACGCAGTATTTT
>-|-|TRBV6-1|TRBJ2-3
CASAQGFSTDTQYF
TGTGCCAGCGCCCAGGGGTTTAGCACAGATACGCAGTATTTT
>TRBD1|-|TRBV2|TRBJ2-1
CASSELTGGNEQFF
TGTGCCAGCAGTGAATTAACAGGGGGCAATGAGCAGTTCTTC
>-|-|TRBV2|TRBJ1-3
CASNMGNTIYF
TGTGCCAGCAATATGGGAAACACCATATATTTT
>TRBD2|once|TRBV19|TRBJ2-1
CATLPGTSVNEQFF
TGTGCCACCCTGCCAGGGACTAGCGTAAATGAGCAGTTCTTC
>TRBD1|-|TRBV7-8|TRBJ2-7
CASSLWGQFSSYEQYF
TGTGCCAGCAGCTTATGGGGACAGTTTAGCTCCTACGAGCAGTACTTC
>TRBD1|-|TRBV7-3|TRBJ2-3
CASSQQGSDTQYF
TGTGCCAGCAGCCAACAGGGGTCAGATACGCAGTATTTT
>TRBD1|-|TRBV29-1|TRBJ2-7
CSVEGQGAAYEQYF
TGCAGCGTAGAGGGACAGGGGGCTGCCTACGAGCAGTACTTC
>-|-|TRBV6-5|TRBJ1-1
CASSSPGARALF
TGTGCCAGCAGCTCCCCAGGGGCCCGAGCCCTCTTT
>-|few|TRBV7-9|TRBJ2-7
CASSLDTGSTYEQYF
TGTGCCAGCAGCTTAGACACGGGTTCGACCTACGAGCAGTACTTC
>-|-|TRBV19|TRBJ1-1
CASSISPGGRTEAFF
TGTGCCAGTAGTATTAGTCCGGGGGGAAGGACTGAAGCTTTCTTT